Below are 10 T cell receptor beta chains sequenced from a single sample in a study of PD-1 blockade in classical Hodgkin lymphoma. The assay was immunoSEQ multiplex PCR, and TCRdb's table has in-frame clones only and misses some. The sample includes under 20,000 clones, roughly 77% of them seen just once. Time point defined: cycle 4 day 1 (C4D1), after around six weeks of nivolumab. Every single patient, without exception, relapsed after autologous stem cell transplantation, and brentuximab vedotin exposure varied. Purification of CD4+ T cells from thawed PBMCs was achieved by magnetic negative selection. This specimen was CD4+ T cells from blood, taken before the fourth cycle of nivolumab. These receptors were taken from a human donor with classical Hodgkin lymphoma.

This sequence joins TRBV7-2 and TRBJ1-2; perhaps TRBD1 as D (6 bases). CDR1 is SGHTA and CDR2 is FQGNSA in the germline V gene. The CDR3 is 16 residues long. The germline V and J ends were trimmed by 4 bases and 7 bases, with 22 bases remaining between them. In DNA form, the CDR3 reads TGTGCCAGCAGCTCCCCTCCTGTGGGGGCCTTAAGTGGCTACACCTTC. Amino acid sequence: CASSSPPVGALSGYTF.

The CDR3 sequence is CASSWDRDYGYTF. CDR3 in DNA: TGTGCCAGCAGCTGGGACAGGGACTATGGCTACACCTTC. The rearrangement uses TRBV5-8 and TRBJ1-2; TRBD1 agrees at 9 bases. CDR1 SGHTS and CDR2 YDEGEE come from the germline V gene. V dropped 3 bases and J dropped 3; count of bases not matched to a gene: 0. This CDR3 comprises 13 residues.

V and J are TRBV18 and TRBJ1-1; TRBD1 matches at 7 bases. The V segment lost 3 bases and the J segment 7 bases; nucleotides outside the gene matches: 8. The CDR3 spans 14 residues. Germline loops: CDR1 KGHSH, CDR2 LQKENI. The CDR3 nucleotides are TGTGCCAGCTCACCCGCGACCCGGACAGGTGAAGCTTTCTTT. Its translation: CASSPATRTGEAFF.

This chain uses TRBV7-9 with TRBJ1-4; D is undetermined. The CDR3 has 14 amino acids. The V gene's germline CDR1 is SEHNR and CDR2 FQNEAQ (reference sequence). V shed 2 bases and J shed 0 bases, with 4 bases lying between them. CDR3: CASSLYATNEKLFF. As DNA, the CDR3 is TGTGCCAGCAGCTTATACGCAACTAATGAAAAACTGTTTTTT.

This clone was seen a few times. The genes are TRBV7-9 and TRBJ1-1, with 8 bases matching TRBD1. V lost 5 bases and J lost 5; bases outside the gene matches: 4. The CDR3 sequence is 13 residues long. Germline CDR1 reads SEHNR; CDR2 reads FQNEAQ (reference sequence). The CDR3, as DNA: TGTGCCAGCAGCCGGACAGGGAAGACTGAAGCTTTCTTT. This encodes CASSRTGKTEAFF.

The chain has TRBV30 and TRBJ1-6; D remains ambiguous. V lost 3 bases, J lost 7 bases, and 13 bases lay in between. This CDR3 region has 14 residues. Germline-derived CDR1 and CDR2 are GTSNPN and SVGIG (reference sequence). The CDR3 sequence is CAWRMETGNSPLHF. The CDR3, as DNA: TGTGCCTGGAGGATGGAGACGGGGAATTCACCCCTCCACTTT. The whole variable domain, remainder taken from reference TRBV30 and TRBJ1-6, is SQTIHQWPATLVQPVGSPLSLECTVEGTSNPNLYWYRQAAGRGLQLLFYSVGIGQISSEVPQNLSASRPQDRQFILSSKKLLLSDSGFYLCAWRMETGNSPLHFGNGTRLTVT.

This clone was counted a single time. This rearrangement joins TRBV6-1 to TRBJ1-5, with 8 bases matching TRBD1. This CDR3 comprises 20 residues. Germline trimming cut 2 bases from V and 5 bases from J; bases unmatched to any gene: 20. Germline values: CDR1 MNHNS, CDR2 SASEGT. The CDR3 here is CASSEWARRTGSTSHQPQHF. CDR3 in DNA: TGTGCCAGCAGTGAATGGGCTCGGAGGACAGGGAGCACCTCACATCAGCCCCAGCATTTT.

There are a few counts of this clone. This sequence joins TRBV28 and TRBJ1-5; D not resolved. This CDR3 comprises 12 residues. Germline loops: CDR1 MDHEN, CDR2 SYDVKM. V was clipped by 3 bases and J by 2 bases, with 2 bases between them. The CDR3 loop reads CASSFGNQPQHF. Written as DNA, the CDR3 is TGTGCCAGCAGTTTTGGCAATCAGCCCCAGCATTTT.

The chain combines TRBV7-2 with TRBJ1-2; D is unclear. There are 13 residues in the CDR3. Germline assignment: CDR1 SGHTA and CDR2 FQGNSA. Trimming took 0 bases from V and 2 from J, leaving 4 bases between them. DNA for the CDR3: TGTGCCAGCAGCTTAGCGTCGAACTATGGCTACACCTTC. Translated, it gives CASSLASNYGYTF.

V is TRBV5-1 and J is TRBJ2-6; D is ambiguous. CDR3 length: 14 residues. Germline V gene data show CDR1 as SGHRS and CDR2 as YFSETQ. V lost 7 bases to trimming and J lost 2 bases, with 10 bases between them. The CDR3: CASQPLPGANVLTF. The DNA for the CDR3 is TGCGCCAGCCAGCCACTCCCTGGGGCCAACGTCCTGACTTTC.